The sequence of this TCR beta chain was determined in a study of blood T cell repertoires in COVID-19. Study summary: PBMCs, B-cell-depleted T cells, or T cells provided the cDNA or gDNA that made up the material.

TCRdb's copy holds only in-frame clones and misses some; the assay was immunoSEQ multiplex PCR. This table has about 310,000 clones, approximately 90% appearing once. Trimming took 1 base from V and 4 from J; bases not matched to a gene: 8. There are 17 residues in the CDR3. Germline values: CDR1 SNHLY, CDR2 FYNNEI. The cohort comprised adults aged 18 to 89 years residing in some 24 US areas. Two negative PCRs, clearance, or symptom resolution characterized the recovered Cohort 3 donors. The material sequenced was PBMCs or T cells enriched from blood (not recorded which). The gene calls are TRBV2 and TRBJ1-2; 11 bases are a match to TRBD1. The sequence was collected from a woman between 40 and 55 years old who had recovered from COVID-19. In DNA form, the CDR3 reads TGTGCCAGCAGTGAAGGGACAGGGGGCGGCCCCCCCTATGGCTACACCTTC. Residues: CASSEGTGGGPPYGYTF.